This TCR beta chain was sequenced in a study of blood T cell repertoires in COVID-19. Study in general: The study drew acute and convalescent COVID-19 samples from the United States, Italy and Spain. T cells, B-cell-depleted T cells, or PBMCs provided the cDNA or gDNA that served as material.

Under the authors' procedure: From reference gene primer amplification, estimates of nucleated cell counts were derived. Some clones are missing from TCRdb's copy, which holds only in-frame ones; the method was immunoSEQ multiplex PCR. The DNA gave D and trimming, while V, J and clone size come from that table. The sample yields 200,000 to 250,000 clones, about 83% seen once. Trimming removed 6 bases from V and 4 bases from J; junction bases left unmatched: 1. Germline V gene lookup returns CDR1 MDHEN and CDR2 SYDVKM. The CDR3 contains 12 residues. This receptor was obtained from a man aged 60 to 69 who had recovered from COVID-19. V usage is TRBV28 and J usage is TRBJ2-7; 9 positions match TRBD2. The sequenced sample consisted of peripheral blood. CDR3 DNA sequence: TGTGCCAGCAGGACTAGCGGATACGAGCAGTACTTC. As protein: CASRTSGYEQYF. Complete variable domain (other parts from reference TRBV28 and TRBJ2-7): DVKVTQSSRYLVKRTGEKVFLECVQDMDHENMFWYRQDPGLGLRLIYFSYDVKMKEKGDIPEGYSVSREKKERFSLILESASTNQTSMYLCASRTSGYEQYFGPGTRLTVT.